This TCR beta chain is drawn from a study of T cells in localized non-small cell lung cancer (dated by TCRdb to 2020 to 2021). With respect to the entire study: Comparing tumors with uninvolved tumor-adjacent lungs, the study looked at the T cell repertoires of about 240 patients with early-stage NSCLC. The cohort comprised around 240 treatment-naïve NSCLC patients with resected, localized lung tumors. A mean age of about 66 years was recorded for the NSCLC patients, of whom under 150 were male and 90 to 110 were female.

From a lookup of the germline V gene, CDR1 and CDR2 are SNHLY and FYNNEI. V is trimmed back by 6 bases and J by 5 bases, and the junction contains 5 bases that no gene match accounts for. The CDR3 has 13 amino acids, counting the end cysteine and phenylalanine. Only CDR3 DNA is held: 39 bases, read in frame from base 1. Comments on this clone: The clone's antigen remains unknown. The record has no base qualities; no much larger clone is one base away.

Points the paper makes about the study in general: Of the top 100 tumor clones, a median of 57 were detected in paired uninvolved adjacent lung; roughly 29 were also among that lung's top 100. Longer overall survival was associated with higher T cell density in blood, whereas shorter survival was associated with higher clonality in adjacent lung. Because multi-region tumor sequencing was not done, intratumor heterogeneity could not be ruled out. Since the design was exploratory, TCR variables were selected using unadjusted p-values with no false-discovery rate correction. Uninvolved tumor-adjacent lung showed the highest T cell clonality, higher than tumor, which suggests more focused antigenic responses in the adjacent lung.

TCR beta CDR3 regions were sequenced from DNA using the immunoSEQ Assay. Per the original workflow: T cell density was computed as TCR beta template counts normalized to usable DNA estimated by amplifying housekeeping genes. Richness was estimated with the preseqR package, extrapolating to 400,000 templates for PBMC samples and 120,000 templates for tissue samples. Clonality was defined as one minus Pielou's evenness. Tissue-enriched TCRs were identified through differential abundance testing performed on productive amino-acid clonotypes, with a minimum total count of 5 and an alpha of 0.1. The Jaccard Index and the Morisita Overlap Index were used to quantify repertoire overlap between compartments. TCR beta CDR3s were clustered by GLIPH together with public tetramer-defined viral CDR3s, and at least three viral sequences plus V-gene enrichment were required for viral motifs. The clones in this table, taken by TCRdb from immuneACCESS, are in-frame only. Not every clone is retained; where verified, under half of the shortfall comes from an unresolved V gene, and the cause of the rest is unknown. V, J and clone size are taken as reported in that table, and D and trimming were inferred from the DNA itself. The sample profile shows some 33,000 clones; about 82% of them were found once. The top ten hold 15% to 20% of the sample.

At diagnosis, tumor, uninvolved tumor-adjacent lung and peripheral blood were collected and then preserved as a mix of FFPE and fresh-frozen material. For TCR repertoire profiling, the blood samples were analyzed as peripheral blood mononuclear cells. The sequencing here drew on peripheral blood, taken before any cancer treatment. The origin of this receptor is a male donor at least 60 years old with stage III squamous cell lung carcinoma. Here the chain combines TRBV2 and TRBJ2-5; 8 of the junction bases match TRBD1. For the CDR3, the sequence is CASREDRAETQYF. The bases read TGTGCCAGCAGAGAGGACAGGGCGGAGACCCAGTACTTC. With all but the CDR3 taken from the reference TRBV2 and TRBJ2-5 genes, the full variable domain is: EPEVTQTPSHQVTQMGQEVILRCVPISNHLYFYWYRQILGQKVEFLVSFYNNEISEKSEIFDDQFSVERPDGSNFTLKIRSTKLEDSAMYFCASREDRAETQYFGPGTRLLVL.